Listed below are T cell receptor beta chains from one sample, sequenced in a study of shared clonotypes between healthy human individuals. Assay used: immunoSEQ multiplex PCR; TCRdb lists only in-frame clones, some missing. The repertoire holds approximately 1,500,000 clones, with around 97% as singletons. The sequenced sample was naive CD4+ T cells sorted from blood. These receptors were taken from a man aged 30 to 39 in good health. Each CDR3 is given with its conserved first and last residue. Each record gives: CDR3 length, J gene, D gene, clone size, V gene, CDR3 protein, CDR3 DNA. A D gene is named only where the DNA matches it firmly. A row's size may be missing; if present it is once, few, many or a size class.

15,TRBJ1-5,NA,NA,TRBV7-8,CASSRDTRGNQPQHF,TGTGCCAGCAGTCGGGATACCCGGGGCAATCAGCCCCAGCATTTT
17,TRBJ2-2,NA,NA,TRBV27,CASSLSAPNRYSGELFF,TGTGCCAGCAGTTTATCGGCCCCGAACAGGTACTCCGGGGAGCTGTTTTTT
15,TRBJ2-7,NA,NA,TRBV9,CASSVEGGASYEQYF,TGTGCCAGCAGCGTCGAGGGGGGGGCCTCCTACGAGCAGTACTTC
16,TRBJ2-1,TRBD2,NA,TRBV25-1,CASSESGGLGDNEQFF,TGTGCCAGCAGTGAATCTGGGGGACTAGGCGACAATGAGCAGTTCTTC
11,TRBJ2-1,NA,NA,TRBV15,CATSIRGEQFF,TGTGCCACCAGCATTAGGGGTGAGCAGTTCTTC
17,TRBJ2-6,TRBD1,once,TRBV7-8,CASSLRTGRTGANVLTF,TGTGCCAGCAGCTTAAGGACAGGGAGGACTGGGGCCAACGTCCTGACTTTC
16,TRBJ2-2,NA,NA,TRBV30,CAWSVRWGENTGELFF,TGTGCCTGGAGTGTACGGTGGGGGGAAAACACCGGGGAGCTGTTTTTT
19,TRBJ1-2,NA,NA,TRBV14,CASTPAVRGMNLGNYGYTF,TGTGCCAGCACCCCGGCTGTCAGGGGAATGAATTTGGGCAACTATGGCTACACCTTC
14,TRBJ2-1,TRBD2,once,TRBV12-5,CASSRTSLNNEQFF,TGTGCTAGTTCCCGGACTAGCCTAAACAATGAGCAGTTCTTC
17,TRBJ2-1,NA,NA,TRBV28,CASSLTPGWEVRDEQFF,TGTGCCAGCAGTTTGACCCCTGGGTGGGAGGTTCGGGATGAGCAGTTCTTC
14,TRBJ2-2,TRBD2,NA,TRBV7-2,CASSLVLAGRELFF,TGTGCCAGCAGCTTAGTACTAGCGGGAAGGGAGCTGTTTTTT
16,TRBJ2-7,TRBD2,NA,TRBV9,CASSVDLAGGLYEQYF,TGTGCCAGCAGCGTAGATCTAGCGGGAGGCTTATACGAGCAGTACTTC
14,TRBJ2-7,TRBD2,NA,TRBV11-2,CASSQSGGRGEQYF,TGTGCCAGCAGCCAAAGTGGCGGGAGAGGCGAGCAGTACTTC
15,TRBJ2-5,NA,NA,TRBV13,CASSLGGRRKETQYF,TGTGCCAGCAGCTTAGGCGGCCGTCGAAAAGAGACCCAGTACTTC
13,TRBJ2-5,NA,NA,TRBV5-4,CASSGSPQETQYF,TGTGCCAGCAGCGGGAGCCCACAAGAGACCCAGTACTTC
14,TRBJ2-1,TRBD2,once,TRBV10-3,CAISETTSFNEQFF,TGTGCCATCAGTGAAACGACTAGCTTCAATGAGCAGTTCTTC
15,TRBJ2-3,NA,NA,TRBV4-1,CASSQGIAEQDTQYF,TGCGCCAGCAGCCAAGGTATAGCGGAACAGGATACGCAGTATTTT
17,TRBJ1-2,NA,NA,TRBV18,CASSSYFEGYSNYGYTF,TGTGCCAGCTCATCCTATTTCGAAGGGTACTCTAACTATGGCTACACCTTC
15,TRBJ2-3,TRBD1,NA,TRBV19,CASGRTGESTDTQYF,TGTGCCAGTGGAAGGACAGGGGAAAGCACAGATACGCAGTATTTT
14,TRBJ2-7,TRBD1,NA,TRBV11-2,CASSLEGDSYEQYF,TGTGCCAGCAGCTTAGAAGGGGACAGCTACGAGCAGTACTTC
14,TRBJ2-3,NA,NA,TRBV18,CASSPPVPGDTQYF,TGTGCCAGCTCACCACCGGTCCCGGGAGATACGCAGTATTTT
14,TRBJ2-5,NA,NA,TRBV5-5,CASTFRGQGETQYF,TGTGCCAGCACCTTCCGGGGTCAGGGGGAGACCCAGTACTTC
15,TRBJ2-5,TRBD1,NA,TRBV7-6,CASSPSTGGQETQYF,TGTGCCAGCAGCCCTTCGACAGGGGGCCAAGAGACCCAGTACTTC
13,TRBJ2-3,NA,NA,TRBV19,CASSNTPGDTQYF,TGTGCCAGTAGTAATACTCCGGGGGATACGCAGTATTTT
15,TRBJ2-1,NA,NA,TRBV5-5,CASRAVAASYNEQFF,TGTGCCAGCAGAGCGGTTGCGGCCTCCTACAATGAGCAGTTCTTC
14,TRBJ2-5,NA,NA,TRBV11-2,CASSPEIRGETQYF,TGTGCCAGCAGCCCAGAGATCCGGGGGGAGACCCAGTACTTC
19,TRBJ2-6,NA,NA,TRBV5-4,CASSLAFWTEKTGANVLTF,TGTGCCAGCAGCTTGGCCTTTTGGACAGAGAAAACTGGGGCCAACGTCCTGACTTTC
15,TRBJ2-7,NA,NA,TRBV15,CATSRDTARVNEQYF,TGTGCCACCAGCAGAGATACAGCCAGGGTTAACGAGCAGTACTTC
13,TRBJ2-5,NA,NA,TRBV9,CASSVGARETQYF,TGTGCCAGCAGCGTAGGAGCCCGAGAGACCCAGTACTTC
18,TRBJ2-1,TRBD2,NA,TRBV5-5,CASSHGTSGRAALPSPFF,TGTGCCAGCAGCCATGGGACTAGCGGGAGGGCGGCCTTACCCTCCCCCTTCTTC
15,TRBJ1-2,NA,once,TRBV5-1,CASSLDFRTEHGYTF,TGCGCCAGCAGCTTGGATTTTAGGACAGAGCATGGCTACACCTTC
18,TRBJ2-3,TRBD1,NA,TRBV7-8,CASSLSTTLDRGTDTQYF,TGTGCCAGCAGCTTGAGCACGACCCTAGACAGGGGAACAGATACGCAGTATTTT
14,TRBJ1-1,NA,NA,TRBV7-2,CASSERQAFPRAFF,TGTGCCAGCAGCGAGAGACAGGCCTTCCCGCGAGCTTTCTTT
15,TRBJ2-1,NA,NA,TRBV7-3,CASSYTGGYYNEQFF,TGTGCCAGCAGCTATACTGGGGGATACTACAATGAGCAGTTCTTC
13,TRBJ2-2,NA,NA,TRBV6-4,CASSVAETGELFF,TGTGCCAGCAGTGTGGCTGAGACCGGGGAGCTGTTTTTT
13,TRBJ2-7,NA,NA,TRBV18,CASSPRQVYEQYF,TGTGCCAGCTCACCTCGACAGGTCTACGAGCAGTACTTC
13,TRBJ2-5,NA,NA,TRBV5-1,CASSSRVQETQYF,TGCGCCAGCAGCTCGAGAGTACAAGAGACCCAGTACTTC
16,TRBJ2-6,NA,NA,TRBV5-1,CASSLWGAPGANVLTF,TGCGCCAGCAGCTTATGGGGGGCGCCTGGGGCCAACGTCCTGACTTTC
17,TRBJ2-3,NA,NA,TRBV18,CASSPLVGSQVTDTQYF,TGTGCCAGCTCACCCCTGGTTGGTAGCCAGGTCACAGATACGCAGTATTTT
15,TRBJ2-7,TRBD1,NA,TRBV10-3,CAISEAGQGSYEQYF,TGTGCCATCAGTGAGGCAGGACAGGGCTCCTACGAGCAGTACTTC
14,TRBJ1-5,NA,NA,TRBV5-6,CASSLGSSYQPQHF,TGTGCCAGCAGCTTAGGGTCCAGCTATCAGCCCCAGCATTTT
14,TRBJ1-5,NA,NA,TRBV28,CATLGGGPGQPQHF,TGTGCCACCCTTGGGGGGGGCCCCGGTCAGCCCCAGCATTTT
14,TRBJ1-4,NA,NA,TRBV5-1,CASSSRVDGEKLFF,TGCGCCAGCAGCTCCAGGGTTGATGGTGAAAAACTGTTTTTT
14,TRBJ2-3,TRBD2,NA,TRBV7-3,CASSASGNTDTQYF,TGTGCCAGCAGCGCTAGCGGGAATACAGATACGCAGTATTTT
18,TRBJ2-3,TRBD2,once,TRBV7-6,CASSLGTLAGLMPDTQYF,TGTGCCAGCAGCTTAGGTACTCTAGCGGGACTCATGCCAGATACGCAGTATTTT
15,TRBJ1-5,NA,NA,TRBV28,CASSPVARGAQPQHF,TGTGCCAGCAGCCCCGTAGCGAGGGGCGCCCAGCCCCAGCATTTT
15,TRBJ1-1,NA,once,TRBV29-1,CSGWTFGMMNTEAFF,TGCAGCGGGTGGACTTTTGGAATGATGAACACTGAAGCTTTCTTT
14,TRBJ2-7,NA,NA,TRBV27,CASSLQEGAYEQYF,TGTGCCAGCAGCCTTCAGGAAGGGGCCTACGAGCAGTACTTC
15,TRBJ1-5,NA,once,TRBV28,CASSFQGIYNQPQHF,TGTGCCAGCAGTTTCCAGGGAATCTACAATCAGCCCCAGCATTTT
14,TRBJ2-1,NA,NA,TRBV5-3,CASSVGAIYNEQFF,TGTGCCAGCAGTGTGGGGGCAATCTACAATGAGCAGTTCTTC
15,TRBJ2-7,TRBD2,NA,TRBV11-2,CASAPWEAGAPEQYF,TGTGCCAGCGCCCCATGGGAGGCGGGAGCCCCCGAGCAGTACTTC
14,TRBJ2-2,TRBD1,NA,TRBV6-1,CASEDRGVNGELFF,TGTGCCAGCGAGGACAGGGGAGTGAACGGGGAGCTGTTTTTT
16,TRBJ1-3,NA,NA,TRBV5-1,CASSFSGIGSGNTIYF,TGCGCCAGCAGCTTTTCAGGGATCGGATCTGGAAACACCATATATTTT
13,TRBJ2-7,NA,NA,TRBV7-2,CASSLGLRSEQYF,TGTGCCAGCAGCTTAGGTCTTAGATCCGAGCAGTACTTC
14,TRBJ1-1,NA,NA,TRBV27,CASSFRQPNTEAFF,TGTGCCAGCAGTTTCAGACAGCCGAACACTGAAGCTTTCTTT